This TCR beta chain appears in the sequencing data of a study of shared clonotypes between healthy human individuals. Across the study: The donors, two women and three men, were aged 18 to 49.

The CDR3 totals 12 residues. Deletions cut 5 bases from V and 7 bases from J, with 11 bases between. Germline assignment: CDR1 LNHNV and CDR2 YYDKDF (reference sequence). The study enrolled healthy HIV-negative adults without recent acute infections or vaccinations as donors. The assay was immunoSEQ multiplex PCR, and TCRdb's table has in-frame clones only and misses some. The sample records hundreds of thousands of clones, roughly 70% being singletons. The receptor was derived from a woman aged 30 to 39 in good health. The specimen sequenced was memory CD4+ T cells sorted from blood. Indicated subset: CD45RA-negative fraction. The rearrangement joins TRBV15 to TRBJ2-5; D unresolved. The CDR3 DNA is TGTGCCACCAGCCGCTTTGATGGGACCCAGTACTTC. Protein product: CATSRFDGTQYF.